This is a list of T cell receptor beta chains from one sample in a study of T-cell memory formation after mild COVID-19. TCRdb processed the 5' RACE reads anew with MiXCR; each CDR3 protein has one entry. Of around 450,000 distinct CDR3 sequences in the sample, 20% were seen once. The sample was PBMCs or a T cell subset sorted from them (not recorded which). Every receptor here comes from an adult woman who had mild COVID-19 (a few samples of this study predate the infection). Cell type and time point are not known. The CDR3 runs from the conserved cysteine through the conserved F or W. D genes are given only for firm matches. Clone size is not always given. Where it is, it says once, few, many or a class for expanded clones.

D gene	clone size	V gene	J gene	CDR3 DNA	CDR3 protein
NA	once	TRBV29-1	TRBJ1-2	TGCAGCCCGGCGGACGGTACCTTC	CSPADGTF
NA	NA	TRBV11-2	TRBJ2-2	TGTGCCAGCAGCTCATATCCCAAGAACACCGGGGAGCTGTTTTTT	CASSSYPKNTGELFF
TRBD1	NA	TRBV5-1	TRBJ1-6	TGCGCCAGCAGCCGGGACAGGGGCCCCCATTCACCCCTCCACTTT	CASSRDRGPHSPLHF
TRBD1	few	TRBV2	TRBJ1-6	TGTGCCAGCAGTAGGCAGGGGGCCTATAATTCACCCCTCCACTTT	CASSRQGAYNSPLHF
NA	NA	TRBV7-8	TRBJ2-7	TGTGCCAGCTCTGGAGGGTCCGAGCAGTACTTC	CASSGGSEQYF
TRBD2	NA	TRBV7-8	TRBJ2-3	TGTGCCAGCAGCCCGGGACTAGCGGGAGGCATCGGTCAAGATACGCAGTATTTT	CASSPGLAGGIGQDTQYF
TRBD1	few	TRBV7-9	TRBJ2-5	TGTGCCAGCAGCTTAGCGGACAGGGCGGAGACCCAGTACTTC	CASSLADRAETQYF
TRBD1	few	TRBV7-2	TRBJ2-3	TGTGCCAGCAGCTTAGCGCGGGGACAGGGTCACGCAGATACGCAGTATTTT	CASSLARGQGHADTQYF
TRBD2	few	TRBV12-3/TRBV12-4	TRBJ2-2	TGTGCCAGCAGGGTAGCGGGAGACACCGGGGAGCTGTTTTTT	CASRVAGDTGELFF
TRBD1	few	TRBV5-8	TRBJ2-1	TGTGCCAGCAGCCCGATCCGCGGGACAGGATACCTTGAGCAGTTCTTC	CASSPIRGTGYLEQFF
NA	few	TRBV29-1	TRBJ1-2	TGCAGCGTCGGACGAGGGGGCTATGGCTACACCTTC	CSVGRGGYGYTF
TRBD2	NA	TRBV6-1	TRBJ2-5	TGTGCCGCCACGCCTCTAGCGGGGGCTATCCAAGAGACCCAGTACTTC	CAATPLAGAIQETQYF
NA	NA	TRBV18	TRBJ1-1	TGTGCCAGCTCACCGGCCCTATCTTCAGGAACTGAAGCTTTCTTT	CASSPALSSGTEAFF
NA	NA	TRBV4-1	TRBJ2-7	TGCGCCAGCAGCCCTTTTGGGGGTGAGCAGTACTTC	CASSPFGGEQYF
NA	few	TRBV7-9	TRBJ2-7	TGTGCCAGCAGCTTAGAGGGCAGAAAGAGCCAGCAGTACTTC	CASSLEGRKSQQYF
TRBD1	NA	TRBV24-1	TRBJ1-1	TGTGCCACCAGCCGACAGGGGGCAGACACTGAAGCTTTCTTT	CATSRQGADTEAFF
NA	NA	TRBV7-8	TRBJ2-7	TGTGCCAGCACCAGAAACTTCTTCTCCTACGAGCAGTACTTC	CASTRNFFSYEQYF
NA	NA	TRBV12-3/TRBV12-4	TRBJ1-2	TGTGCCAGCAGTTTTTCCGGGGGGAACTATGGCTACACCTTC	CASSFSGGNYGYTF
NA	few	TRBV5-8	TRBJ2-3	TGTGCCAGCAGCTTGGGGGTAGCGAACACAGATACGCAGTATTTT	CASSLGVANTDTQYF
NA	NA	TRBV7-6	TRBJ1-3	TGTGCCAGCAGCTTAGTCGACACTACGAGCTCTGGAAACACCATATATTTT	CASSLVDTTSSGNTIYF
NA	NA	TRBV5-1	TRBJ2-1	TGCGCCAGCAGCTTGGGCTACATCGAAACCAATGAGCAGTTCTTC	CASSLGYIETNEQFF
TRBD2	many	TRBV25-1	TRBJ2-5	TGTGCCAGCAGTGACACAAACCCCGGGGGGGAGACCCAGTACTTC	CASSDTNPGGETQYF
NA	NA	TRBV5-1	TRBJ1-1	TGCGCCAGCAGCTTGGGCGGACCCCAGGTAGGCACTGAAGCTTTCTTT	CASSLGGPQVGTEAFF
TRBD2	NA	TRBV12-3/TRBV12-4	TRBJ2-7	TGTGCCAGCAGTCTCCAGTTAGCGGGGAGCCCCTACGAGCAGTACTTC	CASSLQLAGSPYEQYF
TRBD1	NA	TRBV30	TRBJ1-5	TGTGCCTGGAGTGTCGGGACAGGGGATCAGCCCCAGCATTTT	CAWSVGTGDQPQHF
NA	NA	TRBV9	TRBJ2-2	TGTGCCAGCAGCGTAGAGATAGGGAACACCGGGGAGCTGTTTTTT	CASSVEIGNTGELFF
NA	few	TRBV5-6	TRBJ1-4	TGTGCCAGCAGCTCCCGACGGACTGAAGAAAAACTGTTTTTT	CASSSRRTEEKLFF
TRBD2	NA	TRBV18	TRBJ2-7	TGTGCCAGCTCACCACGGGGACTAGCGGGAGGCGAGCAGTACTTC	CASSPRGLAGGEQYF
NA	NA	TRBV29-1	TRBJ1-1	TGCAGCGTATCTCGTGGCAGAAAGAACACTGAAGCTTTCTTT	CSVSRGRKNTEAFF
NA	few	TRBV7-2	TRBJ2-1	TGTGCCAGCAGCTTAGAGGAGATCAGATGGCAGTTCTTC	CASSLEEIRWQFF
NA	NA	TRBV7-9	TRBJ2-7	TGTGCCAGCAGCTCCGAGGGGGGCAGGGTCAACGAGCAGTACTTC	CASSSEGGRVNEQYF
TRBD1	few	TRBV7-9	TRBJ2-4	TGTGCCAGCAGCCCGGGACAGGGAGAAGGACTAGCCAAAAACATTCAGTACTTC	CASSPGQGEGLAKNIQYF